These T cell receptor beta chains were read from a single sample in a study of cytomegalovirus exposure and HLA in healthy donors. TCRdb keeps only in-frame clones here, not all; method: immunoSEQ multiplex PCR. The sample has approximately 130,000 clones, about 70% seen once. Sequencing was done on a sample of PBMCs. The receptors were gathered from a woman in her sixties or seventies in good health and CMV-seropositive. Each CDR3 is given with its conserved first and last residue. The order of the fields is CDR3 DNA, CDR3 protein, clone size, V gene, D gene, J gene. The D gene is left open where the match is weak. Clone size is not always given. Where it is, it says once, few, many or a class for expanded clones.

DNA: TGTGCCAGCAGCTTAGGACGGGTCACTTTAAATGAAAAACTGTTTTTT
CDR3: CASSLGRVTLNEKLFF
size: few
V: TRBV7-9
D: .
J: TRBJ1-4

DNA: TGTGCCAGCAGCGCGACAGGGAGTACGGGGGAGCTGTTTTTT
CDR3: CASSATGSTGELFF
size: .
V: TRBV9
D: TRBD1
J: TRBJ2-2

DNA: TGTGCCAGCAGTGCCCCGACAGGTTCCTACGAGCAGTACTTC
CDR3: CASSAPTGSYEQYF
size: .
V: TRBV6-5
D: .
J: TRBJ2-7

DNA: TGTGCCAGCACCTTTGAGCGGGGGGGCTTCCAAGAGACCCAGTACTTC
CDR3: CASTFERGGFQETQYF
size: .
V: TRBV2
D: TRBD2
J: TRBJ2-5

DNA: TGTGCCAGCAGTTACTCGTCCCCAGGCTATGGCTACACCTTC
CDR3: CASSYSSPGYGYTF
size: .
V: TRBV6-5
D: .
J: TRBJ1-2

DNA: TGTGCCAGCAGCTTAGTAGGGGTAGCAACAGATACGCAGTATTTT
CDR3: CASSLVGVATDTQYF
size: .
V: TRBV7-8
D: .
J: TRBJ2-3

DNA: TGTGCCAGCATGAGAGGACAGGGGTTTTCTCAAGCTTTCTTT
CDR3: CASMRGQGFSQAFF
size: .
V: TRBV2
D: TRBD1
J: TRBJ1-1

DNA: TGTGCCAGTCTGGGGGGGGCTTGGGAGACCCAGTACTTC
CDR3: CASLGGAWETQYF
size: few
V: TRBV19
D: .
J: TRBJ2-5

DNA: TGCAGCGTTCAGGGTAACGCGGTCGAGCAGTACTTC
CDR3: CSVQGNAVEQYF
size: .
V: TRBV29-1
D: .
J: TRBJ2-7

DNA: TGTGCCAGTAGTACCTCGGACAGGGCAAAAAACGGGGAGCTGTTTTTT
CDR3: CASSTSDRAKNGELFF
size: .
V: TRBV19
D: TRBD1
J: TRBJ2-2

DNA: TGTGCCAGCAGCGCACAGGGGACAGGAGACTCACCCCTCCACTTT
CDR3: CASSAQGTGDSPLHF
size: few
V: TRBV7-6
D: TRBD1
J: TRBJ1-6

DNA: TGTGCCAGCAGTCGGGGACAGATTCGCTACGAGCAGTACTTC
CDR3: CASSRGQIRYEQYF
size: .
V: TRBV28
D: TRBD1
J: TRBJ2-7

DNA: TGCGCCAGCAGTGGGGGGGTCTCTGGGGCCAACGTCCTGACTTTC
CDR3: CASSGGVSGANVLTF
size: .
V: TRBV10-1
D: .
J: TRBJ2-6

DNA: TGTGCCAGCAGCTTGCAGGGGAGATCTCAGCCCCAGCATTTT
CDR3: CASSLQGRSQPQHF
size: few
V: TRBV5-4
D: .
J: TRBJ1-5

DNA: TGTGCCAGCAGTCCCTGGACTAGCGGGACCTCCTACGAGCAGTACTTC
CDR3: CASSPWTSGTSYEQYF
size: few
V: TRBV27
D: TRBD2
J: TRBJ2-7

DNA: TGTGCCAGCAGTGAAGTCGGGGTTGGGGCAGATACGCAGTATTTT
CDR3: CASSEVGVGADTQYF
size: .
V: TRBV25-1
D: .
J: TRBJ2-3

DNA: TGCGCCAGTTCTCGGACAGGGCAAAGCACTGAAGCTTTCTTT
CDR3: CASSRTGQSTEAFF
size: .
V: TRBV4-1
D: TRBD1
J: TRBJ1-1

DNA: TGTGCCAGCCAACCGGACTCACGATTCTCCTACGAGCAGTACTTC
CDR3: CASQPDSRFSYEQYF
size: few
V: TRBV5-6
D: .
J: TRBJ2-7

DNA: TGTGCCAGTAGTATACAGGGCAGGGCTAACCGGTATGGCTACACCTTC
CDR3: CASSIQGRANRYGYTF
size: once
V: TRBV19
D: .
J: TRBJ1-2

DNA: TGTGCCAGCAGTGAATTGGGACAGGGGGATAATGGCTACACCTTC
CDR3: CASSELGQGDNGYTF
size: .
V: TRBV2
D: TRBD1
J: TRBJ1-2

DNA: TGTGCCAGCAGCCCCTCCGGGTCGAACACCGGGGAGCTGTTTTTT
CDR3: CASSPSGSNTGELFF
size: .
V: TRBV5-4
D: .
J: TRBJ2-2

DNA: TGTGCCAGCAAACTTGGGGGGGGCCTATATGGCTACACCTTC
CDR3: CASKLGGGLYGYTF
size: .
V: TRBV27
D: .
J: TRBJ1-2

DNA: TGTGCCAGCAGCTCGTACACTGAAGCTTTCTTT
CDR3: CASSSYTEAFF
size: .
V: TRBV7-9
D: .
J: TRBJ1-1

DNA: TGTGCCAGCAGTTTCGAGGGACAGGGTCCGTATAGCAATCAGCCCCAGCATTTT
CDR3: CASSFEGQGPYSNQPQHF
size: .
V: TRBV13
D: TRBD1
J: TRBJ1-5

DNA: TGTGCCAGCAGCTTACAGGGGGCGAATGAAGCTTTCTTT
CDR3: CASSLQGANEAFF
size: .
V: TRBV11-2
D: TRBD1
J: TRBJ1-1

DNA: TGTGCCAGCAGCTCGGGACTGAACTCCTACGAGCAGTACTTC
CDR3: CASSSGLNSYEQYF
size: .
V: TRBV13
D: .
J: TRBJ2-7

DNA: TGTGCCAGCAGTGTTATACCGGGACTAGCCGACAATGAGCAGTTCTTC
CDR3: CASSVIPGLADNEQFF
size: .
V: TRBV6-1
D: TRBD2
J: TRBJ2-1

DNA: TGCGCCAGCAGCTTCACAGGGGTCCTGAACACTGAAGCTTTCTTT
CDR3: CASSFTGVLNTEAFF
size: many
V: TRBV5-1
D: TRBD1
J: TRBJ1-1

DNA: TGTGCCAGCAGCCCTCGACAGGGTCCCTACAATGAGCAGTTCTTC
CDR3: CASSPRQGPYNEQFF
size: .
V: TRBV7-3
D: TRBD1
J: TRBJ2-1

DNA: TGTGCCAGCAGCGCGGATCAGGTGGCGGGCGAGCAGTACTTC
CDR3: CASSADQVAGEQYF
size: .
V: TRBV2
D: .
J: TRBJ2-7

DNA: TGTGCCAGCAGTTCCTGGGGGGGGGCTAATGAAAAACTGTTTTTT
CDR3: CASSSWGGANEKLFF
size: .
V: TRBV6-5
D: .
J: TRBJ1-4

DNA: TGCGCCAGCAGCCTTGGGGGGTTTAGCAATCAGCCCCAGCATTTT
CDR3: CASSLGGFSNQPQHF
size: few
V: TRBV5-1
D: .
J: TRBJ1-5

DNA: TGCGCCAGCAGCAACGGACTAGCGGGTAGCACAGATACGCAGTATTTT
CDR3: CASSNGLAGSTDTQYF
size: .
V: TRBV10-1
D: TRBD2
J: TRBJ2-3

DNA: TGCGCCAGCAGCACATGGACAGGTGAGAACACTGAAGCTTTCTTT
CDR3: CASSTWTGENTEAFF
size: .
V: TRBV5-1
D: TRBD1
J: TRBJ1-1

DNA: TGTGCCAGCAGCTTAGGCGGGACGAGGCCAGATACGCAGTATTTT
CDR3: CASSLGGTRPDTQYF
size: .
V: TRBV11-2
D: .
J: TRBJ2-3